This passage covers 20 T cell receptor beta chains from one sample sequenced in a study of PD-1 blockade in classical Hodgkin lymphoma. With no exception, relapse followed autologous stem cell transplantation in all patients, and brentuximab vedotin exposure varied. The repertoire was sequenced with immunoSEQ multiplex PCR; TCRdb's copy has only in-frame clones and lacks some. The table includes about 41,000 clones, around 87% detected once. The sequencing here drew on peripheral blood mononuclear cells (PBMCs), taken before the second cycle of nivolumab. Receptors originate from a human donor with classical Hodgkin lymphoma.

The chain recombines TRBV7-9 with TRBJ2-7, with 10 bases matching TRBD2. The ends lost 1 base at V and 1 base at J; junction bases unmatched: 4. Germline lookup yields CDR1 SEHNR and CDR2 FQNEAQ (reference sequence). CDR3 length: 16 residues. CDR3 in DNA: TGTGCCAGCAGCTTAGATCCTAGCGGGAGTTCCTACGAGCAGTACTTC. This encodes CASSLDPSGSSYEQYF. The full variable domain, rest sourced from reference TRBV7-9 and TRBJ2-7, is DTGVSQNPRHKITKRGQNVTFRCDPISEHNRLYWYRQTLGQGPEFLTYFQNEAQLEKSRLLSDRFSAERPKGSFSTLEIQRTEQGDSAMYLCASSLDPSGSSYEQYFGPGTRLTVT.

The chain carries TRBV10-3 and TRBJ1-2; D gene unclear. CDR3 size: 14 residues. Between the trimmed V and J ends, which lost 2 bases and 1 base, there was a span of 8 bases. Germline CDR1 and CDR2: ENHRY and SYGVKD. CDR3 in amino acids: CAISEAGLNYGYTF. The CDR3 region has the DNA TGTGCCATCAGTGAGGCCGGACTTAACTATGGCTACACCTTC.

The V call is TRBV10-3, the J call TRBJ2-3; D is possibly TRBD2 (7 bases). Deletions cut 2 bases from V and 6 bases from J, with 12 bases between. Germline V gene sequence: CDR1 ENHRY, CDR2 SYGVKD. The CDR3 runs 14 residues. CDR3 nucleotide sequence: TGTGCCATCAGTGAGGGGGGGGGCAAGGATACGCAGTATTTT. As protein: CAISEGGGKDTQYF.

The V call is TRBV9, the J call TRBJ1-4; the D is unclear. Germline CDR1 and CDR2: SGDLS and YYNGEE. V was cut by 4 bases and J by 12 bases, with 16 bases left in between. The CDR3 has 13 residues. The CDR3 region is CASSPQDISQLFF. In DNA form, the CDR3 reads TGTGCCAGCAGCCCCCAAGACATTTCGCAACTGTTTTTT.

This chain links TRBV6-6 with TRBJ2-1; weak D call: TRBD1 (5 bases). The CDR3 loop spans 13 amino acids. The germline V gene has CDR1 MNHNY and CDR2 SVGAGI (reference sequence). Trimming stripped 2 bases from V and 9 bases from J, with 11 bases between. CDR3 nucleotide sequence: TGTGCCAGCAGTTACCAGGGAACCGCTGAGCAGTTCTTC. Translation: CASSYQGTAEQFF.

This rearrangement joins TRBV28 to TRBJ2-4; possibly TRBD1 for D (5 bases). Per germline, CDR1 MDHEN and CDR2 SYDVKM. V was cut by 5 bases and J by 1 base, with 15 bases left in between. The CDR3 has 16 residues. The CDR3: CASSPVYRNAKNIQYF. CDR3 nucleotides: TGTGCCAGCAGTCCCGTATACAGGAACGCCAAAAACATTCAGTACTTC.

This chain joins TRBV10-3 and TRBJ2-6; D call uncertain. The CDR3 loop spans 15 amino acids. V shed 0 bases and J shed 0 bases, with 3 bases lying between them. Germline lookup yields CDR1 ENHRY and CDR2 SYGVKD. The CDR3 DNA sequence: TGTGCCATCAGTGAGTCCCGCTCTGGGGCCAACGTCCTGACTTTC. Translated, it gives CAISESRSGANVLTF.

The V gene is TRBV19, the J gene TRBJ2-7; no definite D call. This CDR3 has 12 residues. Trimming stripped 8 bases from V and 1 base from J, with 9 bases between. CDR1 LNHDA and CDR2 SQIVND come from the germline V gene (reference sequence). CDR3 DNA: TGTGCCAGTGGGTCGGTATCCTACGAGCAGTACTTC. Protein sequence: CASGSVSYEQYF.

The chain combines TRBV7-2 with TRBJ1-1; no firm D call. V lost 1 base, J lost 8 bases, and 14 bases lay in between. The CDR3 spans 14 residues. CDR1 and CDR2 from the germline V gene are SGHTA and FQGNSA. CDR3 nucleotide sequence: TGTGCCAGCAGCTTAGGGCCAGCCTCCAGAGAAGCTTTCTTT. Residues: CASSLGPASREAFF.

V usage is TRBV27 and J usage is TRBJ1-1, with D perhaps matching TRBD1 (6 bases). Germline V gene lookup returns CDR1 MNHEY and CDR2 SMNVEV (reference sequence). The ends were cut back, 2 bases at V and 3 bases at J, with 7 bases in the middle. The CDR3 is made up of 13 amino acids. The CDR3 region has the DNA TGTGCCAGCAGTTTAAGGGGGGACACTGAAGCTTTCTTT. Protein product: CASSLRGDTEAFF.

The chain joins TRBV29-1 to TRBJ2-7, with 8 bases identical to TRBD2. The J segment lost 4 bases and the V segment lost 0 bases, leaving 11 bases of the junction unmatched. CDR3 size: 16 residues. Germline CDR1 reads SQVTM; CDR2 reads ANQGSEA. The CDR3 spells CSVEDLLEAGAYEQYF. CDR3 in DNA: TGCAGCGTTGAAGATCTGCTGGAAGCGGGAGCATACGAGCAGTACTTC.

This clone was detected once. V gene TRBV11-2 combines with J gene TRBJ2-7, with 9 bases aligning to TRBD1. V dropped 1 base and J dropped 3; count of bases not matched to a gene: 16. Germline CDR1 reads SGHAT; CDR2 reads FQNNGV. The CDR3 has 19 residues. Here the CDR3 DNA reads TGTGCCAGCAGCTTAGGGGATTGGGACAGGGACACCCACCTCTACGAGCAGTACTTC. Its protein product is CASSLGDWDRDTHLYEQYF.

This rearrangement joins TRBV19 to TRBJ2-1; perhaps D is TRBD1 or TRBD2 (5 bases each). V was pared by 10 bases and J by 0 bases, with 22 bases between. CDR3 length: 17 amino acids. Germline CDR1 and CDR2: LNHDA and SQIVND (reference sequence). The CDR3 loop reads CATKSRDDWSSYNEQFF. In DNA form, the CDR3 reads TGTGCCACCAAAAGCAGGGACGACTGGAGCTCCTACAATGAGCAGTTCTTC.

The rearrangement joins TRBV10-3 to TRBJ2-3; no clear D. Trimming shortened V by 6 bases and J by 1 base, and 14 bases separated the two germline ends. CDR1 and CDR2 (germline): ENHRY, SYGVKD. This CDR3 spans 15 amino acids. CDR3 nucleotides: TGTGCCATCAGCCCTACCAGCGTTGGCACAGATACGCAGTATTTT. Translation gives CAISPTSVGTDTQYF.

The V and J genes are TRBV7-2 and TRBJ2-3; possible D gene TRBD2, 6 bases. V was pared by 5 bases and J by 7 bases, with 13 bases between. CDR1 SGHTA and CDR2 FQGNSA come from the germline V gene. The CDR3 sequence is 13 residues long. In nucleotides, the CDR3 is TGTGCCAGCAGCCCCCTGCGGGGATATACGCAGTATTTT. As protein: CASSPLRGYTQYF.

This chain connects TRBV27 to TRBJ2-1, with TRBD2 matching 14 bases. Trimming removed 6 bases from V and 6 bases from J; junction bases left unmatched: 1. Germline values: CDR1 MNHEY, CDR2 SMNVEV (reference sequence). The CDR3 covers 14 residues. CDR3 nucleotides: TGTGCCAGCAGCGGGACTAGCGGGGGCAATGAGCAGTTCTTC. It yields the protein CASSGTSGGNEQFF.

The rearrangement uses TRBV4-2 and TRBJ2-1; D remains ambiguous. Trimming stripped 1 base from V and 0 bases from J, with 10 bases between. The CDR3 has 16 amino acids. Germline V gene data show CDR1 as LGHNA and CDR2 as YNFKEQ. The CDR3 protein is CASSQVSLFSYNEQFF. In nucleotides, the CDR3 is TGTGCCAGCAGCCAAGTTTCGTTATTCTCCTACAATGAGCAGTTCTTC.

The V and J genes are TRBV7-6 and TRBJ2-5; 9 bases align to TRBD2. This CDR3 comprises 15 residues. The germline V gene encodes CDR1 SGHVS and CDR2 FNYEAQ. V lost 1 base, J lost 3 bases, and 3 bases stayed unmatched. This chain's CDR3 is CASSLDERGEETQYF. The CDR3 nucleotides read TGTGCCAGCAGCTTAGACGAGCGGGGGGAAGAGACCCAGTACTTC.

This sequence joins TRBV7-2 and TRBJ1-1; 8 bases are shared with TRBD1. This CDR3 comprises 14 residues. Trimming took 5 bases from V and 4 from J; bases not matched to a gene: 6. The germline V gene encodes CDR1 SGHTA and CDR2 FQGNSA. CDR3 sequence: CASSQDRGGTEAFF. DNA of the CDR3: TGTGCCAGCAGCCAAGACAGGGGCGGCACTGAAGCTTTCTTT. Full variable domain (missing parts from reference TRBV7-2 and TRBJ1-1): GAGVSQSPSNKVTEKGKDVELRCDPISGHTALYWYRQSLGQGLEFLIYFQGNSAPDKSGLPSDRFSAERTGGSVSTLTIQRTQQEDSAVYLCASSQDRGGTEAFFGQGTRLTVV.

The chain combines TRBV27 with TRBJ2-2; 9 nucleotides agree with TRBD1. The CDR3 covers 17 residues. The V and J ends lost 5 bases and 2 bases, in that order; junction bases with no gene match: 9. Germline values: CDR1 MNHEY, CDR2 SMNVEV (reference sequence). The CDR3, as DNA: TGTGCCAGCAGTCCATTTTCGGGACAGGGTAACACCGGGGAGCTGTTTTTT. Amino acid sequence: CASSPFSGQGNTGELFF.